This entry lists 5 T cell receptor beta chains sequenced from one sample in a study of blood T cell repertoires in COVID-19. Data came from immunoSEQ multiplex PCR; TCRdb stores just in-frame clones and leaves some out. The sample consists of almost 70,000 clones, roughly 80% of them appearing once. The specimen sequenced was peripheral blood. These receptors came from a man in his 60s with acute or convalescent COVID-19.

This clone was counted between two and nine times. This rearrangement joins TRBV11-2 to TRBJ1-3; D perhaps matches TRBD1 (6 bases). Trimming pared 3 bases from V and 5 bases from J, leaving 23 bases between. Germline lookup yields CDR1 SGHAT and CDR2 FQNNGV. CDR3 length: 18 residues. The CDR3 loop is CASSLTLQGTTTRNTIYF. DNA of the CDR3: TGTGCCAGCAGCTTGACTTTACAGGGAACGACTACGCGAAACACCATATATTTT.

The V call is TRBV2, the J call TRBJ2-1; 8 bases agree with TRBD1. Per the germline V gene, CDR1 is SNHLY and CDR2 is FYNNEI. The CDR3 contains 12 residues. V lost 7 bases and J lost 7; bases outside the gene matches: 3. The CDR3 loop reads CASKTGENEQFF. Written as DNA, the CDR3 is TGTGCCAGCAAGACAGGGGAGAATGAGCAGTTCTTC.

The V call is TRBV7-8, the J call TRBJ1-2; the D is unclear. V lost 5 bases and J 6 bases, leaving 13 bases between the germline ends. Germline CDR1 reads SGHVS; CDR2 reads FQNEAQ. CDR3 length equals 13 residues. CDR3 bases: TGTGCCAGCAGCACCCGTCGGGGAGATGGCTACACCTTC. As protein: CASSTRRGDGYTF. The complete variable domain, with remaining parts taken from reference TRBV7-8 and TRBJ1-2, reads GAGVSQSPRYKVAKRGQDVALRCDPISGHVSLFWYQQALGQGPEFLTYFQNEAQLDKSGLPSDRFFAERPEGSVSTLKIQRTQQEDSAVYLCASSTRRGDGYTFGSGTRLTVV.

This clone occurred a few times. This chain joins TRBV2 and TRBJ1-3; D is unresolved. Germline V gene data show CDR1 as SNHLY and CDR2 as FYNNEI. Between the trimmed V and J ends, which lost 5 bases and 0 bases, there was a span of 14 bases. This CDR3 region has 16 residues. The CDR3 region has the DNA TGTGCCAGCAGTTTTTTCTCACCGAGCTCTGGAAACACCATATATTTT. Protein sequence: CASSFFSPSSGNTIYF.

The chain uses TRBV11-2 and TRBJ1-1, with a tentative D call TRBD1 (5 bases). Germline V gives CDR1 SGHAT, CDR2 FQNNGV. Trimming took off 2 bases at V and 3 bases at J, with 13 bases between the two ends. The CDR3 extends over 15 amino acids. DNA of the CDR3: TGTGCCAGCAGCTTATCAGGGTATGGGGACACTGAAGCTTTCTTT. Protein sequence: CASSLSGYGDTEAFF.